One and the same sample provided the 12 T cell receptor beta chains below, sequenced in a study of T cell clonality in common variable immunodeficiency. Findings and limits, study-wide: Reportedly, TCR beta sequences from common variable immunodeficiency showed fewer deletions and N-nucleotide insertions.

Generated by immunoSEQ multiplex PCR, the TCRdb table keeps only in-frame clones and is missing some. The repertoire consists of more than 13,000 clones, none detected only once. No antigen has been identified for these receptors. The sequenced sample consisted of peripheral blood mononuclear cells. Source of these receptors: a human donor with common variable immunodeficiency.

This clone has a handful of counts. The CDR3 reads CASSMMGQSYEQYF. The CDR3 bases that were read are TGTGCCAGTAGTATGATGGGGCAGTCGTACGAG. The chain couples TRBV19 to TRBJ2-7; D possibly corresponds to TRBD1 (5 bases). The CDR3 end lies 3 residues beyond the end of the read and is filled in from the germline J gene. V shed 3 bases and J shed 4 bases, with 13 bases lying between them. The V gene's germline CDR1 is LNHDA and CDR2 SQIVND (reference sequence). The CDR3 length is 14 residues.

This clone was seen more than once but under ten times. The CDR3 end lies 3 residues beyond the end of the read and is filled in from the germline J gene. This chain joins TRBV18 and TRBJ2-2; 7 positions agree with TRBD2. The CDR3 loop spans 14 amino acids. Trimming took 4 bases from V and 2 from J; bases not matched to a gene: 1. Per the germline V gene, CDR1 is KGHSH and CDR2 is LQKENI. CDR3 DNA, as far as it was read: TGTGCCAGCTCACGCGGGGGTAACACCGGGGAG. It translates to CASSRGGNTGE. The complete CDR3 protein is CASSRGGNTGELFF.

This clone was seen a few times. The read ends 3 residues before the CDR3 terminus; that terminus is restored from the germline J gene. The V gene is TRBV18, the J gene TRBJ2-5, with D tentatively TRBD1 or TRBD2 (5 bases each). The germline gives CDR1 KGHSH, CDR2 LQKENI. The germline V and J ends were trimmed by 5 bases and 5 bases, with 9 bases remaining between them. This CDR3 comprises 12 residues. The sequenced CDR3 bases are TGTGCCAGCTCATCGAGGGGCGAGACC. Its protein is CASSSRGET. The full CDR3 reads CASSSRGETQYF.

This clone is termed large. Coverage ceases 3 residues before the CDR3 finishes, and the germline J gene fills in the end. The chain links TRBV3-1 (or the pseudogene TRBV3-2) to TRBJ1-4, with unresolved D. CDR1 is LGHDT, CDR2 YNNKEL, per germline (reference sequence). The V end was cut by 2 bases, the J end by 4 bases, with 14 bases between. CDR3 size: 16 residues. CDR3 region: CASSQTNRLHNEKLFF. The covered CDR3 bases are TGTGCCAGCAGCCAAACAAACCGACTGCATAATGAAAAA.

A remark on this clone: The CDR3 extends 3 residues past the end of the read, so its final part is completed from the germline J gene. V is TRBV7-9 and J is TRBJ1-2; tentative D call: TRBD1 (5 bases). This CDR3 contains 15 residues. The V gene's germline CDR1 is SEHNR and CDR2 FQNEAQ (reference sequence). The CDR3 is CASSLGGDRGWGYTF. The part of the CDR3 DNA that was read is TGTGCCAGCAGCTTAGGCGGGGACCGCGGGTGGGGC.

On this clone itself: The read comes to an end 3 residues before the CDR3 does, leaving the germline J gene to fill in the end. The chain employs TRBV18 and TRBJ2-5; D uncertain. V was clipped by 3 bases and J by 3 bases, with 2 bases between them. The CDR3 spans 11 residues. Per germline, CDR1 KGHSH and CDR2 LQKENI. Incomplete CDR3 DNA: TGTGCCAGCTCACCCGAAGAGACC. It encodes CASSPEET. The full-length CDR3 reads as CASSPEETQYF.

To note about this clone: The sequenced fragment ends 3 residues before the CDR3 boundary, so the rest is inferred from the germline J gene. This chain uses TRBV7-8 with TRBJ2-7; 7 nucleotides align to TRBD1. This CDR3 spans 15 amino acids. The ends lost 5 bases at V and 0 bases at J; junction bases unmatched: 7. Per the germline V gene, CDR1 is SGHVS and CDR2 is FQNEAQ. The CDR3 spells CASSLFGTDSYEQYF. The sequenced part of the CDR3 DNA is TGTGCCAGCAGCCTCTTTGGGACAGACTCCTACGAG.

Of note for this clone: Read data end 3 residues before the CDR3 end; the end is taken from the germline J gene. The V and J genes are TRBV19 and TRBJ2-1; unclear D gene. Germline V CDR1 and CDR2: LNHDA, SQIVND (reference sequence). The V end was cut by 3 bases, the J end by 9 bases, with 15 bases between. This CDR3 has 14 residues. Partial CDR3 DNA: TGTGCCAGTAGTATTGATTCCCCCCTAGGTGAG. Residues: CASSIDSPLGE. The full CDR3 reads CASSIDSPLGEQFF.

The CDR3 reads CASSSAGQGAPWKNTEAFF. CDR3 DNA, as far as it was read: TGCGCCAGCAGCTCCGCGGGACAGGGGGCGCCCTGGAAGAACACTGAA. This chain uses TRBV5-1 with TRBJ1-1; 12 nucleotides match TRBD1. With the read ending 3 residues before the CDR3 end, the germline J gene is used to fill in that end. Unmatched junction bases numbered 13, after V lost 3 bases and J lost 1 base. CDR1 and CDR2 from the germline V gene are SGHRS and YFSETQ. The CDR3 extends over 19 amino acids.

Concerning this clone: With the read ending 3 residues before the CDR3 end, the germline J gene is used to fill in that end. V usage is TRBV5-1 and J usage is TRBJ2-1; TRBD1 might be the D (5 bases). V gave up 1 base and J gave up 6 bases, with 11 bases separating them. This CDR3 has 14 amino acids. Germline V gene sequence: CDR1 SGHRS, CDR2 YFSETQ. The covered CDR3 bases are TGCGCCAGCAGCTTGTTGACAGCTGCCAATGAG. Protein product: CASSLLTAANE. From start to end, the CDR3 is CASSLLTAANEQFF.

Comment on this clone: The observed sequence ends 3 residues before the CDR3 terminus, with the missing tail filled in from the germline J gene. The chain is built from TRBV7-2 and TRBJ2-5, with 11 bases identical to TRBD2. The CDR3 loop spans 14 amino acids. From germline, CDR1 is SGHTA and CDR2 FQGNSA. The V gene end was trimmed by 6 bases and the J gene end by 5 bases; junction bases not matched to a gene: 5. CDR3 in amino acids: CASSRLAGGETQYF. The sequenced part of the CDR3 DNA is TGTGCCAGCAGTAGATTAGCGGGGGGGGAGACC.

In the case of this clone: The CDR3 extends 3 residues past the end of the read, so its final part is completed from the germline J gene. The V call is TRBV5-4, the J call TRBJ2-5; weak D call: TRBD2 (6 bases). This CDR3 is 15 amino acids long. Trimming stripped 0 bases from V and 2 bases from J, with 11 bases between. Germline lookup yields CDR1 SGHNT and CDR2 YYREEE (reference sequence). The covered CDR3 bases are TGTGCCAGCAGCTTGGAGTTGGCGGGGCAAGAGACC. Protein: CASSLELAGQET. The full CDR3 protein reads CASSLELAGQETQYF.